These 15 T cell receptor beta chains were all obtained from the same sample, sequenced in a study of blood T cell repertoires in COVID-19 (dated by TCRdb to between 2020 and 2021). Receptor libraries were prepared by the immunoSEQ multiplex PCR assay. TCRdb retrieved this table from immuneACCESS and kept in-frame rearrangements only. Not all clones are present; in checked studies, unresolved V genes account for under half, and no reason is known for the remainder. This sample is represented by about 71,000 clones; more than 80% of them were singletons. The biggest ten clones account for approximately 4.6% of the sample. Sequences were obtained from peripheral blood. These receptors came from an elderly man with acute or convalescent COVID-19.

For the CDR3, the DNA is TGTGCCATCAGCCCCGGGACAGGGGGGAGCTCCTACAATGAGCAGTTCTTC. It specifies CAISPGTGGSSYNEQFF. The rearrangement links TRBV10-3 to TRBJ2-1, with 11 bases matching TRBD1. The CDR3 extends over 17 amino acids. Germline loops: CDR1 ENHRY, CDR2 SYGVKD. V gave up 6 bases and J gave up 0 bases; unmatched junction bases: 7.

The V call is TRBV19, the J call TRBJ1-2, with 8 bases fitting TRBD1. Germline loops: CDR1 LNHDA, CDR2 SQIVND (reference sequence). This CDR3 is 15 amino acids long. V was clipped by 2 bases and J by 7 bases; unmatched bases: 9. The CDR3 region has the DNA TGTGCCAGTAGTATAAACGGACAGGGTTTATCTGGCTACACCTTC. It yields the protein CASSINGQGLSGYTF.

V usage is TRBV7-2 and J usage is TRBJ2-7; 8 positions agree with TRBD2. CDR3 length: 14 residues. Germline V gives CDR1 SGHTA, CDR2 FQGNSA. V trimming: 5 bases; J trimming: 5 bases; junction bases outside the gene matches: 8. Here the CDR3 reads CASSDPAGANEQYF. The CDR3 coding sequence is TGTGCCAGCAGCGACCCAGCGGGGGCTAACGAGCAGTACTTC. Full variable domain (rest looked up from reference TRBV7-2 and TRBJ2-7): GAGVSQSPSNKVTEKGKDVELRCDPISGHTALYWYRQSLGQGLEFLIYFQGNSAPDKSGLPSDRFSAERTGGSVSTLTIQRTQQEDSAVYLCASSDPAGANEQYFGPGTRLTVT.

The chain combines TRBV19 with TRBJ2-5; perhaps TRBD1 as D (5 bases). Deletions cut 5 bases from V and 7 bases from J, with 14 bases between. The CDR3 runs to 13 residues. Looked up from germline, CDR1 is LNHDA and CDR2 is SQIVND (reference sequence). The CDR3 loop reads CASSRKGSGTQYF. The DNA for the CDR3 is TGTGCCAGTAGTCGCAAGGGGTCCGGGACCCAGTACTTC.

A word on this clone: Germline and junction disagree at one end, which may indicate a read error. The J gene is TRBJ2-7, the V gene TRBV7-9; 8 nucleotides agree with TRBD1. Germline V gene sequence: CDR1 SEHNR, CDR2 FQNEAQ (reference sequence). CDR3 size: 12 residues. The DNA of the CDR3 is TGTGCCAGCAGCTTAGAAGCCAGGGGGCAAGCCTTC. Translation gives CASSLEARGQAF.

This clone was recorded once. CDR3 nucleotides: TGTGCCACCAGTGACCAAAATAATGAAAAACTGTTTTTT. Residues: CATSDQNNEKLFF. This chain joins TRBV24-1 and TRBJ1-4; D is ambiguous. This CDR3 is built from 13 residues. The germline CDR1 and CDR2 sequences are KGHDR and SFDVKD. Trimming removed 4 bases from V and 4 bases from J, with 6 bases in between.

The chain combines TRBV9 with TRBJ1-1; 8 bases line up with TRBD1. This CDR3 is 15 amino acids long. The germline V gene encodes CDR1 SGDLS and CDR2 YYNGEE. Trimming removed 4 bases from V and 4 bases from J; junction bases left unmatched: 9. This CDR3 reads CASSPRTGLITEAFF. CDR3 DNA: TGTGCCAGCAGCCCCCGGACAGGGTTAATCACTGAAGCTTTCTTT.

Here the CDR3 reads CASSHRRALARGDTQYF. CDR3 sequence (DNA): TGTGCCAGCAGCCACCGAAGGGCCCTAGCGCGGGGGGATACGCAGTATTTT. The J gene is TRBJ2-3, the V gene TRBV3-1 (or the pseudogene TRBV3-2), with 7 bases fitting TRBD2. Losses at the gene ends were 3 bases for V and 6 bases for J; bases not matched to a gene: 15. CDR1 and CDR2 from the germline V gene are LGHDT and YNNKEL (reference sequence). The CDR3 spans 17 residues.

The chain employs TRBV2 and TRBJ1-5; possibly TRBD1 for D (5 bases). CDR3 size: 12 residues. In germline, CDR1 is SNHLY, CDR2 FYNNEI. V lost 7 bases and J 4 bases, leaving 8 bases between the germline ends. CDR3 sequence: CASNRRNQPQHF. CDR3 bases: TGTGCCAGCAACAGGCGGAATCAGCCCCAGCATTTT.

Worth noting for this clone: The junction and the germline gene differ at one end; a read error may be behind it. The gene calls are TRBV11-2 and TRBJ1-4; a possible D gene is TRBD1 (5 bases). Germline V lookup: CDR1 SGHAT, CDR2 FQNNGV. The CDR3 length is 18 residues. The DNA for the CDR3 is TGTGCCAGCAGCGTAGAATCTTGGGGGGATCGGGCTAATGAAAAACTGTTTTTT. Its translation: CASSVESWGDRANEKLFF.

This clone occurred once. CDR3 amino acids: CASSPTGVGANTEAFF. In DNA form, the CDR3 reads TGCGCCAGCAGCCCGACAGGGGTGGGGGCAAACACTGAAGCTTTCTTT. The chain combines TRBV5-1 with TRBJ1-1, with 8 nucleotides matching TRBD1. The CDR3 has 16 residues. Losses at the gene ends were 4 bases for V and 2 bases for J; bases not matched to a gene: 10. Per germline, CDR1 SGHRS and CDR2 YFSETQ.

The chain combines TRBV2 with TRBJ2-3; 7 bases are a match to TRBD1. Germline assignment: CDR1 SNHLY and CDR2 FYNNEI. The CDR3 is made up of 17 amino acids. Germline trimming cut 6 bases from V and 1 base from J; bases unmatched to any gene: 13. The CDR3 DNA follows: TGTGCCAGCAGGAGTTACCGACAGGGTCGGGGCACAGATACGCAGTATTTT. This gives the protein CASRSYRQGRGTDTQYF.

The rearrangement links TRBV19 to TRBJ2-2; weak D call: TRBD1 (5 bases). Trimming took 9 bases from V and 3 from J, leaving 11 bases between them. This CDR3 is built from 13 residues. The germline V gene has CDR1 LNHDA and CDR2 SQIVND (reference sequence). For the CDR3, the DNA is TGTGCCAGGCCCAGGGTGTACACCGGGGAGCTGTTTTTT. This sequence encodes CARPRVYTGELFF.

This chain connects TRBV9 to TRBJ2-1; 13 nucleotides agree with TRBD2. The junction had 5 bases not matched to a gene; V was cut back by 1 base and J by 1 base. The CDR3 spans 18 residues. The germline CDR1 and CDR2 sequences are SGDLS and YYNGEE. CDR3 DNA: TGTGCCAGCAGCGTAAGGGGACTAGCGGGAACTTCCTACAATGAGCAGTTCTTC. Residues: CASSVRGLAGTSYNEQFF.

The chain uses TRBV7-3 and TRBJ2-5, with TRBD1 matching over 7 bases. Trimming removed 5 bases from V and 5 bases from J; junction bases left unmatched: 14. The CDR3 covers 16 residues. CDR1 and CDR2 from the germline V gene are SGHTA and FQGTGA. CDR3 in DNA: TGTGCCAGCAGCCCCGAGGGGGCGGGCCGCGGGGAGACCCAGTACTTC. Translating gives CASSPEGAGRGETQYF. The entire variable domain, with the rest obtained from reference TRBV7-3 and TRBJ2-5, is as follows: GAGVSQTPSNKVTEKGKYVELRCDPISGHTALYWYRQSLGQGPEFLIYFQGTGAADDSGLPNDRFFAVRPEGSVSTLKIQRTERGDSAVYLCASSPEGAGRGETQYFGPGTRLLVL.